Following are 32 T cell receptor beta chains from one sample sequenced in a study of technical replicates of blood from a handful of donors. The method was immunoSEQ multiplex PCR; TCRdb's version includes in-frame clones alone and lacks a portion of them. Here the sample spans approximately 73,000 clones, 93% being singletons. What was sequenced was T cells isolated from PBMCs. Every receptor here comes from a human donor in good health.

The table lists this clone with a count of one. This chain uses TRBV5-1 with TRBJ2-5; 7 bases fit TRBD1. With V trimmed by 2 bases and J by 2 bases, 3 bases remained unmatched. This CDR3 contains 14 residues. Looked up from germline, CDR1 is SGHRS and CDR2 is YFSETQ. DNA for the CDR3: TGCGCCAGCAGCTTCAGGACAGGACAAGAGACCCAGTACTTC. Its protein is CASSFRTGQETQYF.

The sample holds one count of this clone. The chain carries TRBV10-3 and TRBJ2-6, with TRBD2 as a possible D gene (6 bases). The V end was cut by 3 bases, the J end by 3 bases, with 12 bases between. In germline, CDR1 is ENHRY, CDR2 SYGVKD. CDR3 size: 16 residues. In nucleotides, the CDR3 is TGTGCCATCAGTGATAGCGGCAGGGATGGGGCCAACGTCCTGACTTTC. Translation gives CAISDSGRDGANVLTF.

The sample holds one count of this clone. The genes are TRBV4-1 and TRBJ2-7; a possible D gene is TRBD2 (7 bases). The CDR3 loop spans 18 amino acids. Germline CDR1 MGHRA, CDR2 YSYEKL. Trimming took 3 bases from V and 2 from J, leaving 23 bases between them. The CDR3 nucleotides read TGCGCCAGCAGCCATTACCCCCTCTCGAGGGGGGGAGCCTACGAGCAGTACTTC. Protein sequence: CASSHYPLSRGGAYEQYF.

The rearrangement uses TRBV19 and TRBJ1-2; the D gene is possibly TRBD1 (5 bases). CDR1 and CDR2 from the germline V gene are LNHDA and SQIVND (reference sequence). Trimming pared 4 bases from V and 1 base from J, leaving 13 bases between. This CDR3 contains 15 residues. In DNA, the CDR3 is TGTGCCAGTAGTACCCAGGGACTGGGTAACTATGGCTACACCTTC. Its translation: CASSTQGLGNYGYTF.

This chain links TRBV29-1 with TRBJ1-4; tentatively, D is TRBD1 (5 bases). V was clipped by 3 bases and J by 2 bases, with 7 bases between them. The CDR3 runs 13 residues. The V gene's germline CDR1 is SQVTM and CDR2 ANQGSEA. The chain's CDR3 is CSVDGGTNEKLFF. CDR3 nucleotides: TGCAGCGTTGATGGGGGGACTAATGAAAAACTGTTTTTT.

The chain uses TRBV19 and TRBJ1-1; 9 nucleotides agree with TRBD1. Germline trimming cut 7 bases from V and 4 bases from J; bases unmatched to any gene: 4. The CDR3 runs 13 residues. The germline CDR1 and CDR2 sequences are LNHDA and SQIVND (reference sequence). CDR3 in DNA: TGTGCCAGTACCATGACAGGGGGCACTGAAGCTTTCTTT. Encoded protein: CASTMTGGTEAFF.

V and J are TRBV6-1 and TRBJ2-7, with a weak D call TRBD2 (6 bases). V was cut by 8 bases and J by 6 bases, with 17 bases left in between. This CDR3 spans 13 amino acids. In germline, CDR1 is MNHNS, CDR2 SASEGT. The CDR3, as DNA: TGTGCCAGCTCCCCGGTGGAGGAGGGCGAGCAGTACTTC. Its protein product is CASSPVEEGEQYF.

J is TRBJ1-1 and V is TRBV2; D is undetermined. From germline, CDR1 is SNHLY and CDR2 FYNNEI. The CDR3 covers 14 residues. V was cut by 6 bases and J by 4 bases, with 15 bases left in between. In DNA form, the CDR3 reads TGTGCCAGCAGGGAGGACTTATGGGTCACTGAAGCTTTCTTT. It specifies CASREDLWVTEAFF.

The chain links TRBV5-6 to TRBJ1-1; D might be TRBD1 (5 bases). This CDR3 region has 14 residues. V lost 4 bases and J lost 1, with 11 bases in between. Per the germline V gene, CDR1 is SGHDT and CDR2 is YYEEEE. CDR3 in DNA: TGTGCCAGCAGCCCCGGAGGGGCGAACACTGAAGCTTTCTTT. This translates into CASSPGGANTEAFF.

This clone was seen a single time. The gene calls are TRBV5-1 and TRBJ1-2, with 10 bases that match TRBD1. Germline CDR1 reads SGHRS; CDR2 reads YFSETQ. This CDR3 has 14 amino acids. Trimming cost V 5 bases and J 6 bases; bases outside gene matches: 7. In DNA, the CDR3 is TGCGCCAGCAGACCCGGGACAGGGGCCCATGGCTACACCTTC. Its protein product is CASRPGTGAHGYTF.

The gene calls are TRBV1 and TRBJ1-4; the table assigns TRBD1, which was not confirmed against the DNA. TRBV1 is described as a pseudogene. The CDR3 has 14 amino acids. DNA for the CDR3: TGCACCAGCAGCCAAGATTCAGGAAGAGAAAAACTGTTTTTT. Protein product: CTSSQDSGREKLFF.

The rearrangement uses TRBV19 and TRBJ1-2; 12 nucleotides align to TRBD1. V lost 3 bases and J lost 8; bases outside the gene matches: 4. CDR3 length equals 14 residues. CDR1 is LNHDA and CDR2 is SQIVND in the germline V gene (reference sequence). CDR3: CASSMWGTGGGYTF. The CDR3 nucleotides read TGTGCCAGTAGTATGTGGGGGACAGGGGGCGGCTACACCTTC.

The chain uses TRBV7-2 and TRBJ2-1; TRBD2 is a possible D gene (5 bases). This CDR3 has 15 residues. The V gene lost 0 bases and the J gene lost 4 bases, with 10 bases spanning the gap. The germline gives CDR1 SGHTA, CDR2 FQGNSA. Written as DNA, the CDR3 is TGTGCCAGCAGCTTAGCGGCGGGCAATTACAATGAGCAGTTCTTC. Translation gives CASSLAAGNYNEQFF.

This rearrangement joins TRBV11-2 to TRBJ2-2; unclear D gene. CDR3 size: 14 residues. V was shortened by 1 base and J by 4 bases, with 7 bases between the two germline ends. Germline V gives CDR1 SGHAT, CDR2 FQNNGV. The CDR3 spells CASSLVQVTGELFF. The CDR3 DNA reads as TGTGCCAGCAGCTTAGTTCAGGTCACCGGGGAGCTGTTTTTT.

The genes are TRBV27 and TRBJ2-5; TRBD1 is a possible D gene (5 bases). CDR3 size: 15 residues. CDR1 is MNHEY and CDR2 is SMNVEV in the germline V gene (reference sequence). Trimming removed 5 bases at V and 3 bases at J, with 16 bases between. CDR3 in DNA: TGTGCCAGCAGTCCTTTATCCAGGGTCGAAGAGACCCAGTACTTC. Translated: CASSPLSRVEETQYF.

J is TRBJ1-2 and V is TRBV7-9; D is undetermined. The V and J ends lost 5 bases and 3 bases respectively, with 19 bases between them. The V gene's germline CDR1 is SEHNR and CDR2 FQNEAQ (reference sequence). The CDR3 consists of 16 residues. The CDR3 is CASSRGFFRMDYGYTF. Written as DNA, the CDR3 is TGTGCCAGCAGCCGGGGATTTTTTAGGATGGACTATGGCTACACCTTC.

The V gene is TRBV11-3, the J gene TRBJ2-5, with D tentatively TRBD2 (6 bases). Germline CDR1 and CDR2: SGHNT and YENEEA. This CDR3 comprises 13 residues. Trimming left V 5 bases short and J 0 bases short, with 7 bases between. CDR3 loop: CASSLAYQETQYF. CDR3 nucleotides: TGTGCCAGCAGCCTAGCGTACCAAGAGACCCAGTACTTC.

The chain employs TRBV11-2 and TRBJ2-7; D gene ambiguous. With 1 base removed from V and 6 bases from J, the gap between germline ends came to 13 bases. The germline V gene has CDR1 SGHAT and CDR2 FQNNGV. The CDR3 is 14 residues long. CDR3 nucleotide sequence: TGTGCCAGCAGCTTAGGATTATCTAGGTCCGAGCAGTACTTC. Amino acid sequence: CASSLGLSRSEQYF.

The rearrangement joins TRBV7-9 to TRBJ2-7; the D gene is possibly TRBD2 (5 bases). CDR3 length equals 12 residues. Trimming took 2 bases from V and 5 from J, leaving 7 bases between them. CDR1 and CDR2 from the germline V gene are SEHNR and FQNEAQ (reference sequence). CDR3 nucleotide sequence: TGTGCCAGCAGCTTAAGCGGCGACGAGCAGTACTTC. Its translation: CASSLSGDEQYF.

The chain couples TRBV28 to TRBJ2-1, with TRBD2 identical over 11 bases. The CDR3 sequence is 15 residues long. Germline V gene data show CDR1 as MDHEN and CDR2 as SYDVKM. Germline trimming cut 4 bases from V and 4 bases from J; bases unmatched to any gene: 3. This CDR3 reads CASSSTSGTYNEQFF. The CDR3 nucleotides read TGTGCCAGCAGTTCGACTAGCGGGACGTACAATGAGCAGTTCTTC.

The J gene is TRBJ2-1, the V gene TRBV5-1; the match to TRBD2 covers 11 bases. This CDR3 contains 19 residues. The germline V gene has CDR1 SGHRS and CDR2 YFSETQ. V lost 3 bases and J lost 4; bases outside the gene matches: 15. The CDR3 bases are TGCGCCAGCAGCTACAGGGGGTTCACGGGACTAGCGGAATACAATGAGCAGTTCTTC. As protein: CASSYRGFTGLAEYNEQFF.

This clone was seen a single time. This rearrangement joins TRBV30 to TRBJ1-2, with TRBD1 identical over 7 bases. J was trimmed by 4 bases and V by 2 bases; bases with no gene match: 10. The CDR3 consists of 15 residues. Per the germline V gene, CDR1 is GTSNPN and CDR2 is SVGIG (reference sequence). CDR3 nucleotide sequence: TGTGCCTGGAGTCTACCACCGGGACAGAGCTATGGCTACACCTTC. Translating it yields CAWSLPPGQSYGYTF. The entire variable domain, with the rest obtained from reference TRBV30 and TRBJ1-2, is as follows: SQTIHQWPATLVQPVGSPLSLECTVEGTSNPNLYWYRQAAGRGLQLLFYSVGIGQISSEVPQNLSASRPQDRQFILSSKKLLLSDSGFYLCAWSLPPGQSYGYTFGSGTRLTVV.

The chain is built from TRBV2 and TRBJ2-3; a possible D gene is TRBD2 (6 bases). The germline V gene encodes CDR1 SNHLY and CDR2 FYNNEI. The CDR3 is 16 residues long. V was shortened by 7 bases and J by 3 bases, with 20 bases between the two germline ends. In nucleotides, the CDR3 is TGTGCCAGCACCCCCCAGGGCGGGACTCGGACAGATACGCAGTATTTT. This translates into CASTPQGGTRTDTQYF.

The chain recombines TRBV9 with TRBJ2-2; 10 nucleotides align to TRBD1. V trimming: 5 bases; J trimming: 6 bases; junction bases outside the gene matches: 4. The CDR3 spans 14 residues. The germline CDR1 and CDR2 sequences are SGDLS and YYNGEE. CDR3 region: CASRGTGVAGELFF. The CDR3 coding sequence is TGTGCCAGCAGAGGGACAGGGGTAGCCGGGGAGCTGTTTTTT.

The genes are TRBV19 and TRBJ2-2; 9 bases are shared with TRBD2. Trimming took 3 bases from V and 5 from J; bases not matched to a gene: 13. The CDR3 has 18 amino acids. Germline lookup yields CDR1 LNHDA and CDR2 SQIVND (reference sequence). The CDR3 sequence is CASSIYFLASGATGELFF. Here the CDR3 DNA reads TGTGCCAGTAGTATTTACTTTCTTGCTAGCGGGGCAACCGGGGAGCTGTTTTTT.

The J gene is TRBJ2-3, the V gene TRBV30, with 9 bases fitting TRBD2. Germline CDR1 reads GTSNPN; CDR2 reads SVGIG (reference sequence). The CDR3 extends over 15 amino acids. V shed 0 bases and J 4 bases; nucleotides not matched to a gene: 5. CDR3 loop: CAWSVGLAESDTQYF. DNA for the CDR3: TGTGCCTGGAGTGTGGGACTAGCAGAATCAGATACGCAGTATTTT.

The gene calls are TRBV10-3 and TRBJ1-2; the match to TRBD1 covers 12 bases. V shed 2 bases, J shed 8 bases, and the junction held 6 bases outside the gene matches. The CDR3 loop spans 15 amino acids. CDR1 is ENHRY, CDR2 SYGVKD, per germline. CDR3 in amino acids: CAISEGTGGAEGYTF. As DNA, the CDR3 is TGTGCCATCAGTGAGGGGACAGGGGGCGCAGAGGGCTACACCTTC.

V is TRBV15 and J is TRBJ2-7, with 8 nucleotides matching TRBD1. This CDR3 has 16 residues. The germline CDR1 and CDR2 sequences are LNHNV and YYDKDF (reference sequence). J was trimmed by 7 bases and V by 2 bases; bases with no gene match: 13. The DNA of the CDR3 is TGTGCCACCAGCAGACCGGACAGGGAGAATAAGCATGAGCAGTACTTC. It is translated as CATSRPDRENKHEQYF.

The V call is TRBV2, the J call TRBJ1-5, with a weak D call TRBD1 (6 bases). With 4 bases removed from V and 7 bases from J, the gap between germline ends came to 11 bases. This CDR3 is 13 amino acids long. Germline lookup yields CDR1 SNHLY and CDR2 FYNNEI. The chain's CDR3 is CASSAGELQPQHF. DNA of the CDR3: TGTGCCAGCAGTGCAGGGGAGTTACAGCCCCAGCATTTT. Full variable domain (missing parts from reference TRBV2 and TRBJ1-5): EPEVTQTPSHQVTQMGQEVILRCVPISNHLYFYWYRQILGQKVEFLVSFYNNEISEKSEIFDDQFSVERPDGSNFTLKIRSTKLEDSAMYFCASSAGELQPQHFGDGTRLSIL.

J is TRBJ2-2 and V is TRBV6-5; tentative D call: TRBD2 (6 bases). CDR1 is MNHEY, CDR2 SVGAGI, per germline. CDR3 length equals 14 residues. V lost 5 bases to trimming and J lost 4 bases, with 11 bases between them. The CDR3 sequence: CASSLRRGTGELFF. The CDR3 DNA is TGTGCCAGCAGTCTCAGGAGGGGCACCGGGGAGCTGTTTTTT.

V and J are TRBV6-4 and TRBJ2-5; weak D call: TRBD1 (6 bases). Germline-derived CDR1 and CDR2 are MRHNA and SNTAGT. The CDR3 sequence is 13 residues long. The germline V and J ends were trimmed by 3 bases and 4 bases, with 9 bases remaining between them. The CDR3 spells CASSDRGRETQYF. The CDR3 DNA reads TGTGCCAGCAGTGATAGGGGGAGAGAGACCCAGTACTTC.

This rearrangement joins TRBV5-1 to TRBJ2-5; 13 bases line up with TRBD2. Losses at the gene ends were 0 bases for V and 2 bases for J; bases not matched to a gene: 10. CDR1 and CDR2 (germline): SGHRS, YFSETQ. The CDR3 length is 19 residues. The CDR3 DNA reads TGCGCCAGCAGCTTGGATGGACTAGCGGGGGCTCCTCAACAAGAGACCCAGTACTTC. The encoded protein is CASSLDGLAGAPQQETQYF.